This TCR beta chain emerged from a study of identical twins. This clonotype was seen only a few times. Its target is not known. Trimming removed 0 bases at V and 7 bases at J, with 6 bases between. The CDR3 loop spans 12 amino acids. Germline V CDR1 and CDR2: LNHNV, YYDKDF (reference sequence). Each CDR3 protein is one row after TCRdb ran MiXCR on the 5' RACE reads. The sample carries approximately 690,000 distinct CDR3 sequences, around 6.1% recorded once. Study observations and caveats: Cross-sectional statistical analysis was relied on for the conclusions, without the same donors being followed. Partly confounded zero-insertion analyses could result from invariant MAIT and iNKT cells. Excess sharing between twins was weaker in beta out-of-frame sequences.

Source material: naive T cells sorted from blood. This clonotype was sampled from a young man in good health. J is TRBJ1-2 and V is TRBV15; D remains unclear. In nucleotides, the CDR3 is TGTGCCACCAGCAGAGATAGCGCTGGCTACACCTTC. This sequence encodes CATSRDSAGYTF.